This T cell receptor beta chain was identified in a study of T cell responses to AZD1222 COVID-19 vaccine. The CDR3 consists of 13 residues. The germline CDR1 and CDR2 sequences are SQVTM and ANQGSEA. The ends lost 1 base at V and 8 bases at J; junction bases unmatched: 7. In regard to this clone: Antigen specificity is unknown.

Generated by immunoSEQ multiplex PCR, the TCRdb table keeps only in-frame clones and is missing some. The sample records more than 75,000 clones, about 80% being singletons. The study, taken as a whole, reports: Seropositive AZD1222 recipients at baseline numbered only five or six. Regions 160-218 and 743-854 dominated among vaccine-associated CD4 TCRs spanning spike.

Both about-4-week and about-12-week second-dose recipients were combined. The chain links TRBV29-1 to TRBJ1-2; 7 bases are a match to TRBD1. The specimen comprised peripheral blood, sampled 28 days after the second AZD1222 dose. This clonotype originated in an adult who received the AZD1222 COVID-19 vaccine. CDR3 nucleotides: TGCAGCGTTGAAGCGGCTCAGGGGGGCGGCTACACCTTC. It specifies CSVEAAQGGGYTF.